A single sample gave rise to the 10 T cell receptor beta chains below, sequenced in a study of CD8+CD57+ T cells in acquired aplastic anemia. TCR beta VDJ and CDR3 were profiled, and genomic DNA was the template. TCRdb reanalysed the reads using MiXCR and keeps one entry per CDR3 protein. Of about 200,000 distinct CDR3 sequences in the sample, approximately 35% were seen once. The sequenced sample was sorted CD4+, CD8+, or CD8+CD57+ T cells (not recorded which) from PBMCs. The receptors originated from a human donor in good health, serving as a control.

In its sample, this clonotype was seen many times. This chain connects TRBV11-2 to TRBJ1-6; no firm D call. The CDR3 length is 12 residues. Germline V gene lookup returns CDR1 SGHAT and CDR2 FQNNGV. V dropped 1 base and J dropped 15 bases, with 10 bases sitting between them. The CDR3 DNA is TGTGCCAGCAGCTTAGTTGCTGGAGTCCTCCACTTT. Protein sequence: CASSLVAGVLHF.

V and J are TRBV5-4 and TRBJ2-3, with TRBD1 matching 9 bases. The J segment lost 6 bases and the V segment lost 3 bases, leaving 5 bases of the junction unmatched. Germline CDR1 reads SGHNT; CDR2 reads YYREEE (reference sequence). This CDR3 has 14 residues. The CDR3 sequence is CASSSGTGKDTQYF. CDR3 DNA: TGTGCCAGCAGCTCCGGGACAGGGAAGGATACGCAGTATTTT. The full variable domain, in which reference TRBV5-4 and TRBJ2-3 provide the parts outside the CDR3, is ETGVTQSPTHLIKTRGQQVTLRCSSQSGHNTVSWYQQALGQGPQFIFQYYREEENGRGNFPPRFSGLQFPNYSSELNVNALELDDSALYLCASSSGTGKDTQYFGPGTRLTVL.

The sample holds many counts of this clonotype. The chain has TRBV11-2 and TRBJ2-3, with a weak D call TRBD2 (5 bases). Germline V gene sequence: CDR1 SGHAT, CDR2 FQNNGV. V lost 1 base to trimming and J lost 0 bases, with 14 bases between them. The length of the CDR3 is 17 residues. For the CDR3, the DNA is TGTGCCAGCAGCTTAGTGGGTACGGCGGGCAGCACAGATACGCAGTATTTT. Its translation: CASSLVGTAGSTDTQYF.

This clonotype was recorded at least ten times. This chain links TRBV5-1 with TRBJ2-7, with D tentatively TRBD1 or TRBD2 (6 bases each). Germline lookup yields CDR1 SGHRS and CDR2 YFSETQ. The CDR3 is 16 residues long. Between the trimmed V and J ends, which lost 1 base and 1 base, there was a span of 15 bases. The CDR3 loop is CASSLRGTPASYEQYF. The CDR3 nucleotides are TGCGCCAGCAGCTTGAGGGGGACTCCTGCTTCCTACGAGCAGTACTTC.

The V call is TRBV5-6, the J call TRBJ2-3, with 9 nucleotides matching TRBD2. Germline V gene sequence: CDR1 SGHDT, CDR2 YYEEEE. V lost 4 bases, J lost 5 bases, and 5 bases stayed unmatched. The CDR3 is 14 residues long. The DNA of the CDR3 is TGTGCCAGCAGCCATAGCGGGAGTGAAGATACGCAGTATTTT. This sequence encodes CASSHSGSEDTQYF. Supplemented by reference TRBV5-6 and TRBJ2-3, the full variable domain reads DAGVTQSPTHLIKTRGQQVTLRCSPKSGHDTVSWYQQALGQGPQFIFQYYEEEERQRGNFPDRFSGHQFPNYSSELNVNALLLGDSALYLCASSHSGSEDTQYFGPGTRLTVL.

The DNA for the CDR3 is TGTGCCAGCAGCTTCCGGGTTTCGGGTGGCTACACCTTC. It specifies CASSFRVSGGYTF. This chain joins TRBV5-6 and TRBJ1-2; the D is unclear. CDR3 size: 13 residues. Trimming stripped 2 bases from V and 7 bases from J, with 12 bases between. Germline values: CDR1 SGHDT, CDR2 YYEEEE.

The rearrangement joins TRBV20-1 to TRBJ1-2; 7 bases map to TRBD1. Germline-derived CDR1 and CDR2 are DFQATT and SNEGSKA (reference sequence). CDR3 length equals 11 residues. V shed 3 bases and J 8 bases; nucleotides not matched to a gene: 3. CDR3 residues: CSARTGHGYTF. As DNA, the CDR3 is TGCAGTGCTAGGACAGGGCACGGCTACACCTTC.

There are many counts of this clonotype. V usage is TRBV24-1 and J usage is TRBJ2-3; 10 bases line up with TRBD1. Germline V gene sequence: CDR1 KGHDR, CDR2 SFDVKD. CDR3 length: 19 residues. V trimming: 4 bases; J trimming: 0 bases; junction bases outside the gene matches: 12. The CDR3 reads CATSDRNSGTGDSTDTQYF. DNA for the CDR3: TGTGCCACCAGTGACAGGAACAGTGGGACAGGGGATAGCACAGATACGCAGTATTTT.

This clonotype was seen repeatedly, ten times or more. The chain is built from TRBV20-1 and TRBJ1-2; D remains ambiguous. The germline V gene encodes CDR1 DFQATT and CDR2 SNEGSKA (reference sequence). V lost 6 bases and J lost 4, with 12 bases in between. The length of the CDR3 is 12 residues. For the CDR3, the DNA is TGCAGTGCCAAAGGACCTAGCTATGGCTACACCTTC. It is translated as CSAKGPSYGYTF.

The table lists this clonotype with many counts. The genes are TRBV29-1 and TRBJ2-1, with 9 positions matching TRBD1. The CDR3 runs to 14 residues. Germline trimming cut 3 bases from V and 4 bases from J; bases unmatched to any gene: 4. Germline lookup yields CDR1 SQVTM and CDR2 ANQGSEA. In nucleotides, the CDR3 is TGCAGCGTTGATTGGGGACAGGGATACAATGAGCAGTTCTTC. Protein product: CSVDWGQGYNEQFF.